A selection of T cell receptor beta chains follows, all from one sample in a study of blood T cell repertoires in COVID-19. Using immunoSEQ multiplex PCR, the repertoire was profiled, and TCRdb retains in-frame clones only, with some absent. Of tens of thousands of clones detected, approximately 85% appear once; the ten largest clones hold approximately 2.9%. The sequenced sample consisted of peripheral blood. These receptors were collected from a man aged 45 to 65 with active COVID-19. Both conserved end residues are part of each CDR3. Some rows mark clone size as missing; the rest say once, few, many or name a class of expanded clone.

TRBJ1-5 | NA | TRBV5-1 | CASSLGDRGTNQPQHF
TRBJ1-6 | NA | TRBV30 | CACLNREGSLSPLHF
TRBJ2-5 | NA | TRBV6-5 | CASRGLAGVETQYF
TRBJ2-1 | NA | TRBV2 | CASSWQGANEQFF
TRBJ1-1 | NA | TRBV18 | CASSGTGGRNTEAFF
TRBJ1-1 | NA | TRBV19 | CASSTGDPNTEAFF
TRBJ2-4 | NA | TRBV5-8 | CASNTDRGLDIQYF
TRBJ1-2 | NA | TRBV7-9 | CASSLTGSYGYTF
TRBJ1-1 | NA | TRBV7-7 | CASSSNLNTEAFF
TRBJ2-5 | NA | TRBV7-6 | CASSLELVPQETQYF
TRBJ1-4 | NA | TRBV6-1 | CASSEAPGNEKLFF
TRBJ2-1 | NA | TRBV9 | CASSEPVAGGSSYNEQFF
TRBJ2-2 | NA | TRBV14 | CASSQDLGDSNTGELFF
TRBJ1-6 | once | TRBV4-1 | CASSLRQGNNSPLHF
TRBJ2-5 | NA | TRBV7-9 | CASSVTTGGETQYF
TRBJ2-1 | NA | TRBV27 | CASSIGGRSYNEQFF
TRBJ1-1 | NA | TRBV10-1 | CASRDRGRTEAFF
TRBJ2-3 | NA | TRBV12-5 | CASALRGITQYF
TRBJ2-1 | NA | TRBV27 | CASSLYGTGQNYNEQFF